The T cell receptor beta chain described here comes from a study of vaccination and CD4 T cells after COVID-19. Across the whole study: The convalescents, six males and four females, included two who were Hispanic. Investigators drew the post-COVID samples a median approximately 92 days after diagnosis, with a range of 35 to 161.

The Oncomine TCR Beta short-read assay was applied to DNA of cultured CD4+ T cells. Genomic DNA was isolated from cultured CD4+ T cells. TCRdb processed the PCR reads anew with MiXCR; each CDR3 protein has one entry. This sample has over 8,000 distinct CDR3 sequences, with roughly 24% found just once. Whole-study results and caveats: There was no significant change from about 20 to 38 median reactive clonotypes.

To note about this clonotype: The antigen is undetermined.

Treatment given: roughly 11-day PBMC culture with coronavirus spike peptide pools or control peptides (ViraFEST assay). In germline, CDR1 is ENHRY, CDR2 SYGVKD. V trimming: 6 bases; J trimming: 1 base; junction bases outside the gene matches: 7. This CDR3 region has 16 residues. Sample: cultured CD4+ T cells from blood. The sequence was obtained from a human donor with COVID-19. V and J are TRBV10-3 and TRBJ2-2, with TRBD1 matching 8 bases. CDR3 in DNA: TGTGCCATCAGCGATCCGACAGGGGTGAACACCGGGGAGCTGTTTTTT. As protein: CAISDPTGVNTGELFF.